The subject of this entry is one T cell receptor (beta chain). The antigen it binds to is not known. Base qualities are missing; no much larger clone stands one base away. Taken from the germline V gene (reference sequence), the CDR1 and CDR2 loops are DFQATT and SNEGSKA. V is shortened by 3 bases, J by 0 bases, and the region joining them spans 12 bases. The CDR3, from cysteine to phenylalanine, totals 15 residues. The CDR3 DNA has 45 bases and is translated from base 1. Lymph node samples were obtained from the axillary draining lymph nodes of breast cancer patients. This record comes from a study of breast tumors, draining lymph nodes, adjacent tissues (dated by TCRdb to 2015 to 2016). Notes on the research overall: Breast cancer patients provided tumor, adjacent nontumor tissue and axillary lymph nodes, and the study compared the TCR beta repertoires across these three sources. In human breast cancer, the study set out to assess how tumor, surrounding tissue and draining lymph node repertoires relate to one another and whether T cells might be exchanged between them. Overall results and qualifications from the work: The data were considered consistent with the idea that most tumor T cells come from the lymph node and then expand in tumor tissue. Tumor T-cell repertoires showed less diversity than lymph node repertoires and more diversity than nontumor tissue repertoires, and tumor T-cell repertoires showed preferential V and J gene usage. The similarity between tumor and nontumor tissue repertoires was significantly greater in luminal-like breast cancer than in basal-like breast cancer. The conclusion that tumor T cells originate in lymph nodes was presented as consistent with a hypothesis rather than as directly demonstrated.

Data came from an Illumina HiSeq 2000. Multiplex PCR amplification was used to generate the TCR beta chain libraries. The amplified TCR beta chain products were analyzed by high-throughput sequencing. The raw public data were reprocessed by TCRdb itself: fastp quality trimming at Q25, MiXCR clonotype calling, in-frame beta chains only. CDR3 protein duplicates are merged, each entry listing the most common genes and DNA. The sample table contains 200,000 to 250,000 distinct CDR3 sequences; only one count was recorded for about 34% of them. The ten largest clones represent under 4.5% of the sample. This TCR derives from a female donor with breast cancer. Some clones in this sample may be carry-over from other donors' samples. The chain joins TRBV20-1 to TRBJ2-4, with an unclear D gene assignment. The sample consisted of axillary lymph node tissue. The CDR3 corresponds to CSASEAELAKNIQYF. The nucleotide sequence is TGCAGTGCTAGTGAGGCGGAACTAGCCAAAAACATTCAGTACTTC.